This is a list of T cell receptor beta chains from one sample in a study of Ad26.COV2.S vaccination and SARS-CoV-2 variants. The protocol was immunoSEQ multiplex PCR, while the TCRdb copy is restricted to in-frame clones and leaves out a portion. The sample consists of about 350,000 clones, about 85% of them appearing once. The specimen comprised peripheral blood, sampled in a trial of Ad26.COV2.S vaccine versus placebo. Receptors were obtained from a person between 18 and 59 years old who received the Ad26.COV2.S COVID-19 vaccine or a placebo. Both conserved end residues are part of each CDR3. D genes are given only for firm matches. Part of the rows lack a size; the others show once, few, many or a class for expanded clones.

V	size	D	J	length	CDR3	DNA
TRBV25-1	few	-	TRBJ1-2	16	CASSEARPRANYGYTF	TGTGCCAGCAGTGAAGCTAGACCGAGAGCTAACTATGGCTACACCTTC
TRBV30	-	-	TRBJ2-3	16	CAWRGIRGGRTDTQYF	TGTGCCTGGAGGGGTATTAGAGGAGGGCGCACAGATACGCAGTATTTT
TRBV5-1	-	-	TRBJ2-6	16	CASSLGQGGRANVLTF	TGCGCCAGCAGCTTGGGGCAGGGTGGTCGGGCCAACGTCCTGACTTTC
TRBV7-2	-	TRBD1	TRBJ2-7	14	CASSSDRGPYEQYF	TGTGCCAGCAGCTCGGACAGGGGGCCTTACGAGCAGTACTTC
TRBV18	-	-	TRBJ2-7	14	CASGIMGVTVEQYF	TGTGCCAGCGGCATTATGGGGGTGACGGTCGAGCAGTACTTC
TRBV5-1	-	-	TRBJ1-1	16	CASSLAADTMNTEAFF	TGCGCCAGCAGCTTGGCTGCGGATACAATGAACACTGAAGCTTTCTTT
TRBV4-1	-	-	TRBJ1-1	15	CASSPRGGANTEAFF	TGCGCCAGCAGCCCTAGAGGGGGGGCGAACACTGAAGCTTTCTTT
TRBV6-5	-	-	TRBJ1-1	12	CASSRGLPEAFF	TGTGCCAGCAGCAGAGGACTGCCTGAAGCTTTCTTT
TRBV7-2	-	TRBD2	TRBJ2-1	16	CASRGDGSGNYNEQFF	TGTGCCAGCAGGGGGGATGGTAGCGGGAATTACAATGAGCAGTTCTTC
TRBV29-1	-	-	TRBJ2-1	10	CSVGTLEQFF	TGCAGCGTTGGAACCCTTGAGCAGTTCTTC
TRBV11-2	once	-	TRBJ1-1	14	CASSSAARNTEAFF	TGTGCCAGCAGCTCCGCGGCAAGGAACACTGAAGCTTTCTTT
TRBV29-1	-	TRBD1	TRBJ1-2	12	CSVYDRGHGYTF	TGCAGCGTTTACGACAGGGGGCATGGCTACACCTTC
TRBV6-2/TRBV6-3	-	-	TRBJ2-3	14	CASSQTVEGDTQYF	TGTGCCAGCAGTCAGACAGTGGAGGGAGATACGCAGTATTTT
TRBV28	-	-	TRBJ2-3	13	CASTAGFTDTQYF	TGTGCCAGCACCGCAGGGTTCACAGATACGCAGTATTTT
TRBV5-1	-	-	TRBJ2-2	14	CASSLVQGSGELFF	TGCGCCAGCAGCTTGGTGCAGGGGTCCGGGGAGCTGTTTTTT
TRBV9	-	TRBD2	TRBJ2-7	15	CASSTGTSWTYEQYF	TGTGCCAGCAGCACCGGGACTAGCTGGACCTACGAGCAGTACTTC
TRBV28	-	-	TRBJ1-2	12	CASSTTSYGYTF	TGTGCCAGCAGTACCACGAGTTATGGCTACACCTTC
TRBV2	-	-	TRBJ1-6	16	CASRLDRSSYNSPLHF	TGTGCCAGCAGACTCGACAGGAGCTCCTATAATTCACCCCTCCACTTT
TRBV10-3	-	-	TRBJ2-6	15	CAIGRQGSGANVLTF	TGTGCCATCGGGAGACAAGGATCTGGGGCCAACGTCCTGACTTTC
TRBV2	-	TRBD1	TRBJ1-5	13	CASSPTGAQPQHF	TGTGCCAGCAGTCCTACAGGGGCTCAGCCCCAGCATTTT
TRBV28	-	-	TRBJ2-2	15	CASSSSGFPTGELFF	TGTGCCAGCAGTTCATCGGGTTTCCCCACCGGGGAGCTGTTTTTT
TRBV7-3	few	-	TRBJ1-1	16	CASCSEGGRVNTEAFF	TGTGCCAGCTGTTCAGAGGGGGGGCGAGTGAACACTGAAGCTTTCTTT
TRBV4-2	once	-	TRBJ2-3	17	CASSRLLATLSTDTQYF	TGTGCCAGCAGCCGCCTGCTAGCGACCCTTAGCACAGATACGCAGTATTTT
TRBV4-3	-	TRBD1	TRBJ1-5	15	CASSQGQGSDQPQHF	TGCGCCAGCAGCCAAGGACAGGGGTCGGATCAGCCCCAGCATTTT
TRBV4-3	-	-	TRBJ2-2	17	CASSQDLGGASAGELFF	TGCGCCAGCAGCCAAGATCTCGGGGGCGCCTCAGCCGGGGAGCTGTTTTTT
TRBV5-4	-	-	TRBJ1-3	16	CASSQDLLSSGNTIYF	TGTGCCAGCAGCCAGGACCTTTTGAGCTCTGGAAACACCATATATTTT
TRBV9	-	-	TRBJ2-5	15	CASSVESGLQETQYF	TGTGCCAGCAGCGTAGAAAGCGGTCTTCAAGAGACCCAGTACTTC
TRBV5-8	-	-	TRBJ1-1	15	CASSSNAGARWGAFF	TGTGCCAGCAGCAGCAACGCAGGGGCTCGTTGGGGAGCTTTCTTT
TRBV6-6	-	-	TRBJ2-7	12	CASNRGGSEQYF	TGTGCCAGCAACAGAGGAGGATCCGAGCAGTACTTC
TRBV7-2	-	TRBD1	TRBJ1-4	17	CASSLVNTGQGGEKLFF	TGTGCCAGCAGCTTAGTTAACACCGGACAGGGGGGTGAAAAACTGTTTTTT
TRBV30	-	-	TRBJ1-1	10	CAWGTSGAFF	TGTGCCTGGGGGACATCCGGGGCTTTCTTT
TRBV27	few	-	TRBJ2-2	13	CASSKENTGELFF	TGTGCCAGCAGTAAAGAGAACACCGGGGAGCTGTTTTTT
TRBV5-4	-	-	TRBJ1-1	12	CASSLRDTEAFF	TGTGCCAGCAGCTTAAGGGACACTGAAGCTTTCTTT
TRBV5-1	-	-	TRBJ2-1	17	CASSLGGGVFSYNEQFF	TGCGCCAGCAGCTTGGGGGGCGGGGTCTTCTCCTACAATGAGCAGTTCTTC
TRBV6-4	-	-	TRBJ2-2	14	CATRGGQNTGELFF	TGTGCCACTCGGGGCGGGCAGAACACCGGGGAGCTGTTTTTT
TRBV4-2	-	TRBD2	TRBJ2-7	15	CASSHPGTSVYEQYF	TGTGCCAGCAGCCATCCCGGGACTAGCGTCTACGAGCAGTACTTC
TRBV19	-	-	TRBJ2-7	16	CASSPGRAFRRYEQYF	TGTGCCAGTAGTCCGGGCAGGGCATTCCGGCGCTACGAGCAGTACTTC
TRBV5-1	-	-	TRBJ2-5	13	CASSLGPQETQYF	TGCGCCAGCAGCTTGGGACCTCAAGAGACCCAGTACTTC
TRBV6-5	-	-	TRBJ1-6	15	CASSYRGPYNSPLHF	TGTGCCAGCAGTTACAGGGGCCCGTATAATTCACCCCTCCACTTT
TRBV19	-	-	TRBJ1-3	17	CATTWAGDLSSGNTIYF	TGTGCCACAACGTGGGCAGGGGACCTTTCCTCTGGAAACACCATATATTTT
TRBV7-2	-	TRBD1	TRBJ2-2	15	CASSLWDRNTGELFF	TGTGCCAGCAGCTTATGGGACAGGAACACCGGGGAGCTGTTTTTT
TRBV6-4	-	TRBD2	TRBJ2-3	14	CASSDGLAGDTQYF	TGTGCCAGCAGTGACGGACTAGCGGGAGATACGCAGTATTTT
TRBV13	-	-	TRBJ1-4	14	CASSLKTANEKLFF	TGTGCCAGCAGCTTAAAGACAGCTAATGAAAAACTGTTTTTT
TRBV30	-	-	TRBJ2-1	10	CAWSVGEQFF	TGTGCCTGGAGTGTGGGTGAGCAGTTCTTC
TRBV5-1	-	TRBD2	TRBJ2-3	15	CASSYRDGEGDTQYF	TGCGCCAGCAGCTACAGAGATGGGGAGGGGGATACGCAGTATTTT
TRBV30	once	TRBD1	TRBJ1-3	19	CAWTLLRDRAVRGGNTIYF	TGTGCCTGGACATTACTCCGGGACAGGGCCGTCCGTGGTGGAAACACCATATATTTT
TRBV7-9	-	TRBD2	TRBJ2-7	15	CASSLGLAGYYEQYF	TGTGCCAGCAGCTTAGGTCTAGCGGGCTACTACGAGCAGTACTTC
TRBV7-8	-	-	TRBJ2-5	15	CASSPRDGQKETQYF	TGTGCCAGCAGCCCACGGGACGGACAGAAAGAGACCCAGTACTTC
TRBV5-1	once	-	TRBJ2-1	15	CASSLRQVAGNEQFF	TGCGCCAGCAGCTTGAGACAGGTTGCCGGCAATGAGCAGTTCTTC